This TCR beta chain originates from a study of control samples from healthy donors and cancer patients. This CDR3 contains 15 residues. Trimming at V came to 6 bases and at J to 9 bases, leaving 11 bases not matched to a gene. Germline V lookup: CDR1 MDHEN, CDR2 SYDVKM. TCRdb keeps only in-frame clones here, not all; method: immunoSEQ multiplex PCR. The sample lists about 84,000 clones, 91% seen once, with 15% to 18% in the top ten. The sequence was collected from a young man in good health. Specimen: blood. V is TRBV28 and J is TRBJ1-6, with 7 bases matching TRBD1. The CDR3 region has the DNA TGTGCCAGCAGCCACGCGGCGCAGGGGGGTTCACCCCTCCACTTT. Encoded protein: CASSHAAQGGSPLHF.